A single sample gave rise to the 3 T cell receptor beta chains below, sequenced in a study of early T cells in non-severe SARS-CoV-2 infection. One entry per CDR3 protein results from TCRdb running MiXCR on the 5' RACE reads. This sample yields around 28,000 distinct CDR3 sequences, of which less than 6.5% are seen a single time; about 2.5% belongs to the top ten. Sequencing was carried out using whole blood. The receptor set was obtained from an adult who was a healthcare worker with PCR-confirmed SARS-CoV-2 infection or an uninfected control (not recorded which).

This clonotype turned up a few times. The rearrangement links TRBV5-4 to TRBJ1-6, with D perhaps matching TRBD1 (5 bases). The germline V gene encodes CDR1 SGHNT and CDR2 YYREEE (reference sequence). V lost 1 base and J lost 8, with 16 bases in between. This CDR3 contains 16 residues. DNA for the CDR3: TGTGCCAGCAGCTTGTCAGGGCGCGGGTTTGATTCACCCCTCCACTTT. Translated: CASSLSGRGFDSPLHF.

This clonotype was observed at least ten times. Here the CDR3 DNA reads TGTGCCAGCAGCCAAGTTGACAGCTACGAGCAGTACTTC. Translating gives CASSQVDSYEQYF. The chain links TRBV3-1 to TRBJ2-7, with D possibly TRBD1 on 5 matching bases. Germline V gene data show CDR1 as LGHDT and CDR2 as YNNKEL (reference sequence). This CDR3 comprises 13 residues. The V end lost 1 base, the J end lost 3 bases, and 7 bases lay between the germline ends.

This clonotype appeared many times. The chain employs TRBV10-2 and TRBJ2-7; TRBD2 matches 8 bases. Per germline, CDR1 WSHSY and CDR2 SAAADI. The CDR3 spans 14 residues. The V and J ends lost 8 bases and 7 bases, in that order; junction bases with no gene match: 13. DNA for the CDR3: TGCGCCAGCGGCCGGCTAGCGGGCTTGTTTGAGCAGTACTTC. Its protein is CASGRLAGLFEQYF.